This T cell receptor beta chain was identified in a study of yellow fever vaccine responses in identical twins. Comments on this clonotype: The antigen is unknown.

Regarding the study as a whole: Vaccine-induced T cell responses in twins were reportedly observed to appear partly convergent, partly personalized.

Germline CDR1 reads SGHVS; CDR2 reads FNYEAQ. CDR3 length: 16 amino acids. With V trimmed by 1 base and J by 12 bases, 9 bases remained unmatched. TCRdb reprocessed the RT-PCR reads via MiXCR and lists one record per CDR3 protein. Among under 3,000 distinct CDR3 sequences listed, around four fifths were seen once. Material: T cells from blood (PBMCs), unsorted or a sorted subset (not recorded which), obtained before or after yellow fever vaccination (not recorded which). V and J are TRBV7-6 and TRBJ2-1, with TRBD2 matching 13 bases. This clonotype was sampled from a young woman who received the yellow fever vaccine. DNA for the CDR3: TGTGCCAGCAGCTTAGGGGGACTAGCGGGACCCCGGGGGCAGTTCTTC. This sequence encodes CASSLGGLAGPRGQFF.